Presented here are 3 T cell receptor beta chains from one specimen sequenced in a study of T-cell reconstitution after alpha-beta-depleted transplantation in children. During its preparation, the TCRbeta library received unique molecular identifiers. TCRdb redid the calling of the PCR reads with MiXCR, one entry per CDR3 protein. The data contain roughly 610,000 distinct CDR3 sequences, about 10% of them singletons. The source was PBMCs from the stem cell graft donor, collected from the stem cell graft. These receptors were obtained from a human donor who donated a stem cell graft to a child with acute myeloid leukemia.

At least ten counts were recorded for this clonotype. This CDR3 reads CASSRDYRTDTQYF. CDR3 nucleotides: TGTGCCAGCAGCCGGGACTACCGCACAGATACGCAGTATTTT. The chain links TRBV7-9 to TRBJ2-3, with 7 positions matching TRBD2. Germline values: CDR1 SEHNR, CDR2 FQNEAQ (reference sequence). V gave up 5 bases and J gave up 1 base; unmatched junction bases: 3. The CDR3 totals 14 residues. Combining the CDR3 with reference TRBV7-9 and TRBJ2-3 gives the whole variable domain DTGVSQNPRHKITKRGQNVTFRCDPISEHNRLYWYRQTLGQGPEFLTYFQNEAQLEKSRLLSDRFSAERPKGSFSTLEIQRTEQGDSAMYLCASSRDYRTDTQYFGPGTRLTVL.

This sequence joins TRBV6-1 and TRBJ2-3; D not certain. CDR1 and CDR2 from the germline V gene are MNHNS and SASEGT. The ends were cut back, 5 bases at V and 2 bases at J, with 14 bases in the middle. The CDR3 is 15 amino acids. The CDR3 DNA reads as TGTGCCAGCAGTCGATCAAGGGCCTACACAGATACGCAGTATTTT. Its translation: CASSRSRAYTDTQYF.

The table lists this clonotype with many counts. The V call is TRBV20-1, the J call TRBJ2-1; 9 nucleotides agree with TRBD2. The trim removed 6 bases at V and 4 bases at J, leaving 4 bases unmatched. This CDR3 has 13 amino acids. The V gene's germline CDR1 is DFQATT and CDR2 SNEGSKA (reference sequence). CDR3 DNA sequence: TGCAGTGCGGGGACTAGCCCTTACAATGAGCAGTTCTTC. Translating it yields CSAGTSPYNEQFF.